This TCR beta chain was documented in a study of shared T cell receptors in the human thymus. Germline values: CDR1 SGHAT, CDR2 FQNNGV. V lost 6 bases and J lost 2, with 12 bases in between. The CDR3 is 14 amino acids. The data were produced by immunoSEQ multiplex PCR, yet TCRdb's version contains in-frame clones alone and is incomplete. The table records hundreds of thousands of clones, 70% to 90% of them present only once. The same sample was also used in a study of human thymus T cells.

Specimen: thymocytes. This receptor was identified in a boy younger than two with a congenital heart defect. This chain joins TRBV11-2 and TRBJ2-3, with a tentative D call TRBD2 (6 bases). The CDR3 here is CASSRTINTDTQYF. CDR3 bases: TGTGCCAGCAGTCGGACTATCAACACAGATACGCAGTATTTT. The variable domain in full, completed from reference TRBV11-2 and TRBJ2-3, reads EAGVAQSPRYKIIEKRQSVAFWCNPISGHATLYWYQQILGQGPKLLIQFQNNGVVDDSQLPKDRFSAERLKGVDSTLKIQPAKLEDSAVYLCASSRTINTDTQYFGPGTRLTVL.